The present T cell receptor beta chain was sequenced within a study of T cell responses to AZD1222 COVID-19 vaccine (dated by TCRdb to the early 2020s). Context from the whole study: AZD1222 recipients with second doses at about 4 weeks or about 12 weeks were pooled, because spike-specific TCR depth and breadth did not differ between schedules. A total of 230 to 250 trial participants underwent TCR sequencing, of whom about 210 had received two doses of AZD1222 and around 26 had received two doses of the MenACWY control vaccine. Trial participants were enrolled by age into 18-55, 56-69 and 70-plus year subgroups, with roughly 160, 29 and 62 TCR-sequenced participants respectively.

The germline V gene supplies CDR1 SGDLS and CDR2 YYNGEE. Trimming takes 4 bases from V and 0 bases from J, and the germline ends sit 14 bases apart. The CDR3 starts with the cysteine, ends with the phenylalanine, and has 15 residues. The only DNA kept is the CDR3, 45 bases in frame from the first base. Notes on this clone: Its antigen is still unknown. Nothing much larger sits one base from this clone, and base qualities are not available.

The study at large found these results: Because no samples from the day 14 peak response were available, repertoires could be characterized only after the peak T cell response. In the small 56-69-year group, the increase in depth fell short of significance, most likely because of low power. Vaccine-associated CD4 TCRs spanned the whole spike protein, with dominant responses in regions 160-218 and 743-854. Conclusions about previously exposed vaccinees were limited because only six AZD1222 recipients were SARS-CoV-2 seropositive at baseline. Participants were mostly white British, with more females than males. The authors suggested clonal diversity may have been underestimated. Reportedly, close to half of the unique spike-specific TCRs recognized epitopes lying outside the regions that are mutated in the B.1.351 and B.1.1.7 variants. A significant rise in spike-specific TCR breadth and depth was observed after two AZD1222 doses relative to day 0 and relative to MenACWY recipients.

The sample's time point label, in plain terms: baseline before first vaccination. Vaccinee samples came from UK trials COV001 and COV002, including a single-blind randomized controlled phase 2/3 trial of AZD1222 (ChAdOx1 nCoV-19) in healthy adults. Trial participant PBMC samples were collected at day 0 and day 28 after the second dose for TCRbeta chain sequencing. The CDR3 regions of human TCRbeta chains were analyzed by immunosequencing. Regarding the original processing steps: Repertoire TCRs were checked for matches against a reference library of SARS-CoV-2-specific TCRs that had been generated using the MIRA antigen-specificity platform. Breadth was defined as the fraction of unique TCRs that were SARS-CoV-2-associated, and depth was defined as the fraction of total T cells that were SARS-CoV-2-associated. Using the MIRA data, every spike-specific TCR was mapped to the spike region that the TCR reacted to and assigned to either a CD4 or a CD8 class. Log10-transformed breadth and depth values were compared by one-way ANOVA with Sidak's multiple comparisons tests. This immuneACCESS table, as held by TCRdb, lists in-frame sequences with V and J called but not all clones. Of the missing ones, under half trace to an unresolved V gene in checked studies; the others have no known cause. V and J calls and clone size are copied from that table; D and trimming were computed from the DNA. In this sample the table shows about 130,000 clones, 88% of which occur a single time. Clones ranked in the top ten supply about 7.9% of the sample.

Recombination joined TRBV9 with TRBJ2-7, and possibly TRBD1, on 5 matching bases. Source: peripheral blood, taken on day 0 of AZD1222 vaccination. This TCR came from an adult in good health. The CDR3 is CASSRQAGYSYEQYF. Read as DNA, the sequence is TGTGCCAGCAGCCGGCAGGCAGGGTACTCCTACGAGCAGTACTTC.